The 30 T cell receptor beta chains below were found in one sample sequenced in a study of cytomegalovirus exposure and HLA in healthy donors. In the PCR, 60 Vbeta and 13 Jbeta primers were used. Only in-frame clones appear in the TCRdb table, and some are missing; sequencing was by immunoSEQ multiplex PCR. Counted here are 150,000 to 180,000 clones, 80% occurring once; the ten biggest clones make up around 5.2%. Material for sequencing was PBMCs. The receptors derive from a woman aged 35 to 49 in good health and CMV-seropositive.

CDR3 coding DNA: TGCGCCAGCAGCAGGTTAGCGGGAGGGCCTCGCACAGATACGCAGTATTTT. Translation gives CASSRLAGGPRTDTQYF. This sequence joins TRBV5-1 and TRBJ2-3, with TRBD2 identical over 11 bases. CDR1 is SGHRS, CDR2 YFSETQ, per germline. There are 17 residues in the CDR3. The V and J ends lost 4 bases and 1 base, in that order; junction bases with no gene match: 8.

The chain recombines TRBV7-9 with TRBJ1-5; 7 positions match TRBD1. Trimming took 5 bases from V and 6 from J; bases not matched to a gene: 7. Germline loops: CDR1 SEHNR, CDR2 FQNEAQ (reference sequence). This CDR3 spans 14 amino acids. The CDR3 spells CASSPQGEGQPQHF. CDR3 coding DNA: TGTGCCAGCAGCCCCCAGGGGGAAGGTCAGCCCCAGCATTTT.

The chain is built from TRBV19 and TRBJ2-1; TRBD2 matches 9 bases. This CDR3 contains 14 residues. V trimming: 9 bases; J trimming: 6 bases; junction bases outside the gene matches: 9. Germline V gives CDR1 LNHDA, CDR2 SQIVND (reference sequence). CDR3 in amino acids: CASKREVAGNEQFF. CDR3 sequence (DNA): TGTGCCAGCAAGCGGGAGGTGGCCGGCAATGAGCAGTTCTTC.

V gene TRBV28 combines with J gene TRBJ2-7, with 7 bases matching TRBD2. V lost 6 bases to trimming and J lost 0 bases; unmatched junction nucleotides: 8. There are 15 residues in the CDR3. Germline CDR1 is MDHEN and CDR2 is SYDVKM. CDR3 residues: CASSPSRDYSYEQYF. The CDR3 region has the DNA TGTGCCAGCAGCCCTTCCCGGGACTACTCCTACGAGCAGTACTTC.

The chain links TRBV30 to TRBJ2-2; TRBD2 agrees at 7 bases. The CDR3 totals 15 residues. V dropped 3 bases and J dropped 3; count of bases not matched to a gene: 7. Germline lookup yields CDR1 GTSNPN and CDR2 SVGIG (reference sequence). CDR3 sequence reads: CAWSATTSYTGELFF. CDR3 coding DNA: TGTGCCTGGAGCGCCACGACTAGCTACACCGGGGAGCTGTTTTTT.

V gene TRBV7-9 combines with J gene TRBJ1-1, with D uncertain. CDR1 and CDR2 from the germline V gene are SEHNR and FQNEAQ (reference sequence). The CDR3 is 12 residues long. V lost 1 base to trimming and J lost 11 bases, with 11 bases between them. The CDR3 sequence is CASSLEASWAFF. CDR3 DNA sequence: TGTGCCAGCAGCTTAGAAGCTAGCTGGGCTTTCTTT.

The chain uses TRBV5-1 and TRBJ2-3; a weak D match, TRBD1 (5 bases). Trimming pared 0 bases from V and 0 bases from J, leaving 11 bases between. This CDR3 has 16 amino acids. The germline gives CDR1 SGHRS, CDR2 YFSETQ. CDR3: CASSLAPGRSTDTQYF. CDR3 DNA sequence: TGCGCCAGCAGCTTGGCCCCAGGGCGAAGCACAGATACGCAGTATTTT.

In DNA form, the CDR3 reads TGTGCCAGCAGCCAAGTTATCCCCGGGGAGCTGTTTTTT. It codes for CASSQVIPGELFF. V and J are TRBV14 and TRBJ2-2, with D unresolved. This CDR3 spans 13 amino acids. Germline CDR1 reads SGHDN; CDR2 reads FVKESK. The V end lost 1 base, the J end lost 6 bases, and 6 bases lay between the germline ends.

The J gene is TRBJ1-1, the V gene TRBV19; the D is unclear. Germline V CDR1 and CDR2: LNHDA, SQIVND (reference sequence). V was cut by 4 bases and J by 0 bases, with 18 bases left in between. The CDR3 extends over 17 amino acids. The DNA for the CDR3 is TGTGCCAGTAGTACCTCCCCCGGGTCGGCCCTGAACACTGAAGCTTTCTTT. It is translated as CASSTSPGSALNTEAFF. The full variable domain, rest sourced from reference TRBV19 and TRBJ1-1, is DGGITQSPKYLFRKEGQNVTLSCEQNLNHDAMYWYRQDPGQGLRLIYYSQIVNDFQKGDIAEGYSVSREKKESFPLTVTSAQKNPTAFYLCASSTSPGSALNTEAFFGQGTRLTVV.

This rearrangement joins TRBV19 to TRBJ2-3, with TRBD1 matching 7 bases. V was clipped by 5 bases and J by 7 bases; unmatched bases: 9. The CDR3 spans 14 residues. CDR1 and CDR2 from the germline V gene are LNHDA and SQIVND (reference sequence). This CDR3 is CASSHRGRLNTQYF. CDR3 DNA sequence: TGTGCCAGTAGTCACAGGGGCCGTTTGAATACGCAGTATTTT. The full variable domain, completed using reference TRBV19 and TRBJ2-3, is DGGITQSPKYLFRKEGQNVTLSCEQNLNHDAMYWYRQDPGQGLRLIYYSQIVNDFQKGDIAEGYSVSREKKESFPLTVTSAQKNPTAFYLCASSHRGRLNTQYFGPGTRLTVL.

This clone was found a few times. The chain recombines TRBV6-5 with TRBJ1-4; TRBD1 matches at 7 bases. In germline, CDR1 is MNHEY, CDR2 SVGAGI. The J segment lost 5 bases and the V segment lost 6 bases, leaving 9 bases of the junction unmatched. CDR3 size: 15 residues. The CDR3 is CASRNGGQQNEKLFF. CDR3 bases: TGTGCCAGCAGAAACGGGGGACAGCAGAATGAAAAACTGTTTTTT.

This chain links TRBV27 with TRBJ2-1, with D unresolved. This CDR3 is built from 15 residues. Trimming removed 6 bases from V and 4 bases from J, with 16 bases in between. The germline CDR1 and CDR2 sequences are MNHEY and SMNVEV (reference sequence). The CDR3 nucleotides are TGTGCCAGCAGATTAAAGGTCTCGGGTTACAATGAGCAGTTCTTC. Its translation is CASRLKVSGYNEQFF.

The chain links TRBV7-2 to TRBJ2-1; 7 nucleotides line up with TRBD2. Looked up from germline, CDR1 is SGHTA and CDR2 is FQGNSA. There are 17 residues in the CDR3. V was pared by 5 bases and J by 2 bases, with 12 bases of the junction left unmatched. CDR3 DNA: TGTGCCAGCAGCCCCGAAACCGGGCGGGGGACCTACAATGAGCAGTTCTTC. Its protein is CASSPETGRGTYNEQFF.

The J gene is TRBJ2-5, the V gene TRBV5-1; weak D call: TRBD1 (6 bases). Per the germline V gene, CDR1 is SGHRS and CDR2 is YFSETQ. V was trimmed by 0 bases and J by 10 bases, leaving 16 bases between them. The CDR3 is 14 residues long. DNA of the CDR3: TGCGCCAGCAGCTTGGGGGGGACACACGGAGACCAGTACTTC. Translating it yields CASSLGGTHGDQYF. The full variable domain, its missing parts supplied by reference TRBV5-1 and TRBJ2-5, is KAGVTQTPRYLIKTRGQQVTLSCSPISGHRSVSWYQQTPGQGLQFLFEYFSETQRNKGNFPGRFSGRQFSNSRSEMNVSTLELGDSALYLCASSLGGTHGDQYFGPGTRLLVL.

The CDR3 nucleotides read TGTGCCAGCAGCGGGGACTGGGACAATGAGCAGTTCTTC. Its protein product is CASSGDWDNEQFF. The rearrangement uses TRBV5-6 and TRBJ2-1, with a weak D call TRBD2 (6 bases). The CDR3 has 13 residues. V was trimmed by 4 bases and J by 5 bases, leaving 10 bases between them. In germline, CDR1 is SGHDT, CDR2 YYEEEE. The variable domain in full, with the rest retrieved from reference TRBV5-6 and TRBJ2-1, is DAGVTQSPTHLIKTRGQQVTLRCSPKSGHDTVSWYQQALGQGPQFIFQYYEEEERQRGNFPDRFSGHQFPNYSSELNVNALLLGDSALYLCASSGDWDNEQFFGPGTRLTVL.

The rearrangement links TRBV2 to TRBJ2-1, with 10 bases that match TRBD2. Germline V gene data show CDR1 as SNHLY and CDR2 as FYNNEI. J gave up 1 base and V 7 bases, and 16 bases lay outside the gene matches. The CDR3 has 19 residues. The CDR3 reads CASNTEAGGPTVSYNEQFF. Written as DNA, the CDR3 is TGTGCCAGCAACACCGAAGCGGGAGGGCCGACGGTTTCCTACAATGAGCAGTTCTTC.

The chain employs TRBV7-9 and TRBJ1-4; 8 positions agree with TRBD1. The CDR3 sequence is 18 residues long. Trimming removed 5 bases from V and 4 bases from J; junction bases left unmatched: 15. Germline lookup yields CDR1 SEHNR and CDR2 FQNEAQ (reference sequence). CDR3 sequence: CASSARGPGTGFNEKLFF. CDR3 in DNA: TGTGCCAGCAGCGCTAGAGGTCCCGGGACAGGATTTAATGAAAAACTGTTTTTT.

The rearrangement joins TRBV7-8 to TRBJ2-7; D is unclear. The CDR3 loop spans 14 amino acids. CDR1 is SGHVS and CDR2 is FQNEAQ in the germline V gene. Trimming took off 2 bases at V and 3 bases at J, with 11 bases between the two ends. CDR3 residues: CASSLNQIIYEQYF. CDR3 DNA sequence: TGTGCCAGCAGCTTAAATCAGATTATCTACGAGCAGTACTTC.

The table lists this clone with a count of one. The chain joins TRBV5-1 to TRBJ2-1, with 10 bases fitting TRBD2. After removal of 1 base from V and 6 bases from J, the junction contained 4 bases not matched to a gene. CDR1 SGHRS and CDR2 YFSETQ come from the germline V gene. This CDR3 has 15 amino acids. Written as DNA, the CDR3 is TGCGCCAGCAGCTTGTCTAGCGGGAGTTTCAATGAGCAGTTCTTC. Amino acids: CASSLSSGSFNEQFF.

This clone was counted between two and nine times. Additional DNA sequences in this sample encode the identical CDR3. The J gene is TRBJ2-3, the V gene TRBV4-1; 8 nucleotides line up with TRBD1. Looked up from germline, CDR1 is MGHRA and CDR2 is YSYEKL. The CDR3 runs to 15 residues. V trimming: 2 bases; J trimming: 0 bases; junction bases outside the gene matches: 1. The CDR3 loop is CASSQRTGSTDTQYF. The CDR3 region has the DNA TGCGCCAGCAGCCAACGGACAGGGAGCACAGATACGCAGTATTTT.

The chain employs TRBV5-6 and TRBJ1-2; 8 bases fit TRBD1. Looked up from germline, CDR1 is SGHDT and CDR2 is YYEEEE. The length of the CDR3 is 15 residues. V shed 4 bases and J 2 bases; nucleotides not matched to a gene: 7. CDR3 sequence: CASSQLTGENYGYTF. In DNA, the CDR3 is TGTGCCAGCAGCCAACTGACAGGGGAAAACTATGGCTACACCTTC.

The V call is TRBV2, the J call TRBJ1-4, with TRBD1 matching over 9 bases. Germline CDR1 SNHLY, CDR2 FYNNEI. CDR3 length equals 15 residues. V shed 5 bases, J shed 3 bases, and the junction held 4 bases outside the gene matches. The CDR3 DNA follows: TGTGCCAGCAGTTACAGGGGGCAGGCTAATGAAAAACTGTTTTTT. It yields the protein CASSYRGQANEKLFF.

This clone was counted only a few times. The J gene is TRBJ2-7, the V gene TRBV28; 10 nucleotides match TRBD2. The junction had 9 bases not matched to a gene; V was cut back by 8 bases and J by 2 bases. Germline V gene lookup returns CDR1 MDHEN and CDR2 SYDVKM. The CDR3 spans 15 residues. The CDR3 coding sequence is TGTGCCAGCGGGAGTAGCGGGAGGATCCCCTACGAGCAGTACTTC. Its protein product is CASGSSGRIPYEQYF.

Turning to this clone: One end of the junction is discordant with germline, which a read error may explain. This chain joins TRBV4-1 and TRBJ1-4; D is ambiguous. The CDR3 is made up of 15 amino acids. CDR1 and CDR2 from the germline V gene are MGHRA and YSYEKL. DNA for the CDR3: TGCGCCAGCAGCCAAGTGGGCCGAACTCATGAAAAACTGTTTTTT. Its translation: CASSQVGRTHEKLFF.

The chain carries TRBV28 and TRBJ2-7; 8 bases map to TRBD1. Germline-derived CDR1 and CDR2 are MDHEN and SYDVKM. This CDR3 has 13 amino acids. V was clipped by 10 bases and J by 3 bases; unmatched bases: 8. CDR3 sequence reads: CATWGQDHYEQYF. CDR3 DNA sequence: TGTGCCACCTGGGGACAGGACCACTACGAGCAGTACTTC.

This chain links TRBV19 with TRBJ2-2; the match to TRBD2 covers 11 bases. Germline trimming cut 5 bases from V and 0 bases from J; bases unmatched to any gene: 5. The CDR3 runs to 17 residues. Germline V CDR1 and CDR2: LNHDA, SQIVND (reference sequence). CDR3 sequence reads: CASSEGLAVPNTGELFF. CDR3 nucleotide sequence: TGTGCCAGTAGTGAGGGACTAGCGGTTCCGAACACCGGGGAGCTGTTTTTT. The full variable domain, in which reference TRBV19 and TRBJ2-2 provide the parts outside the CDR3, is DGGITQSPKYLFRKEGQNVTLSCEQNLNHDAMYWYRQDPGQGLRLIYYSQIVNDFQKGDIAEGYSVSREKKESFPLTVTSAQKNPTAFYLCASSEGLAVPNTGELFFGEGSRLTVL.

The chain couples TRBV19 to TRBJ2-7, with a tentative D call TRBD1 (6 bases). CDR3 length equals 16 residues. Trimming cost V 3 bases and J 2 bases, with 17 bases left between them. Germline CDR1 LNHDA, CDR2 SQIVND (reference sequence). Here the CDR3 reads CASSIGFRGTTYEQYF. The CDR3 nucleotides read TGTGCCAGTAGTATTGGTTTTAGGGGGACAACCTACGAGCAGTACTTC.

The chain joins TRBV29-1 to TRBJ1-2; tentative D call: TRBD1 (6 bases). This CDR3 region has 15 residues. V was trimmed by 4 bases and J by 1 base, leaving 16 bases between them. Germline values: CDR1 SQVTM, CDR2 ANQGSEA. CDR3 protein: CSVAHPRGRNYGYTF. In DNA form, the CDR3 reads TGCAGCGTTGCCCACCCCAGGGGTCGTAACTATGGCTACACCTTC. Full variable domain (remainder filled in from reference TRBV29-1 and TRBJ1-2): SAVISQKPSRDICQRGTSLTIQCQVDSQVTMMFWYRQQPGQSLTLIATANQGSEATYESGFVIDKFPISRPNLTFSTLTVSNMSPEDSSIYLCSVAHPRGRNYGYTFGSGTRLTVV.

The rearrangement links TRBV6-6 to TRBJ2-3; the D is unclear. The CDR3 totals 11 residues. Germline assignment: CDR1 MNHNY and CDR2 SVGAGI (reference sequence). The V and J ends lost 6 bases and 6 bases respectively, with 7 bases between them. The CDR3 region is CASSPYDTQYF. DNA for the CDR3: TGTGCCAGCAGCCCCTATGATACGCAGTATTTT.

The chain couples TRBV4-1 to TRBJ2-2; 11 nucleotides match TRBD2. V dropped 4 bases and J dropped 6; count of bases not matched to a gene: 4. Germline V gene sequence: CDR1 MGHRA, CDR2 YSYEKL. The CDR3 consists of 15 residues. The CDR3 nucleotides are TGCGCCAGCAGCCCACTAGCGGGAGTGGCCGGGGAGCTGTTTTTT. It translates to CASSPLAGVAGELFF.